This TCR beta chain originates from a study of blood T cell repertoires in COVID-19 (dated by TCRdb to about 2020). Study-wide context: Collaborator samples came from the United States, Italy and Spain and covered acute and convalescent phases of COVID-19. Samples were obtained from the ongoing ImmuneRACE study (first 160 participants) and from 1,000 to 1,500 subjects provided by 6 global collaborators. The repertoires were released in a freely available public database meant as a resource for research on the immune response to SARS-CoV-2. Subjects who had been exposed to COVID-19, were actively infected with it, or had recovered from it provided the deeply sampled blood TCRbeta repertoires that made up the dataset. The prospective study material was composed of cDNA or gDNA derived from T cells, B-cell-depleted T cells, or PBMCs. Sample metadata almost always included a de-identified subject ID, COVID-19 status, age in years and sex. Where available, HLA class I and class II types were taken from metadata supplied by the sample provider and were not determined by assay-based typing.

Whole blood was collected in K2EDTA tubes by collaborating institutions according to the institutions' own protocols. For TCRbeta analysis, collaborators shipped samples as frozen whole blood, isolated PBMCs, or DNA extracted from either of those sample types. From a lookup of the germline V gene (reference sequence), CDR1 and CDR2 are SGHNT and YYREEE. V is reduced by 0 bases and J by 5 bases, leaving a spacing of 15 bases between them. The CDR3, cysteine through phenylalanine, is 15 amino acids long. Only CDR3 DNA remains: 45 bases, in frame from the first base. Details on this clone: Its antigen is still unknown. Within one base of it there is no much larger clone, and no base qualities were kept.

The paper as a whole reports these results and caveats: How much clinical and demographic metadata was included differed by source and by participant, and the metadata was provided uncurated.

The immunoSEQ Assay, a bias-controlled multiplex PCR, was used to amplify TCRbeta CDR3 regions from genomic DNA. As for the authors' bioinformatics: Within the assay, amplification of reference gene primers was used to estimate how many nucleated cells each sample contained. To quantify the absolute abundance of each unique TCRbeta CDR3 rearrangement, sequence reads were collapsed and filtered. For each sample, productive Simpson clonality was calculated as the square root of Simpson's diversity index across productive rearrangements. TCRdb mirrors the immuneACCESS table, restricted to in-frame sequences. Some clones are absent from its copies; in checked studies, under half trace to an unresolved V gene, and the reason for the others is unknown. D and trimming come from the DNA, and the V and J calls and clone size come from that table. This sample lists tens of thousands of clones; about 93% were detected once. The ten largest make up around 8% of the sample.

The sequence is built from TRBV5-4 and TRBJ2-7, with TRBD2 as a weak D call on 6 bases. Material: peripheral blood. This receptor was obtained from a human donor in a cohort sampled during active COVID-19. CDR3 region: CASSLDLGGSDEQYF. In nucleotides, the sequence is TGTGCCAGCAGCTTGGATCTCGGGGGTTCGGACGAGCAGTACTTC.